This T cell receptor beta chain stems from a study of blood T cell repertoires in COVID-19. As for the study in general: Material from acute and convalescent COVID-19 was sourced from the United States, Italy and Spain. PBMCs, B-cell-depleted T cells, or T cells provided the cDNA or gDNA that made up the material.

The germline gives CDR1 SGHAT, CDR2 FQNNGV. The CDR3 extends over 14 amino acids. Unmatched junction bases numbered 5, after V lost 4 bases and J lost 6 bases. Per the original methods: Estimates of nucleated cell counts were drawn from the amplification of reference gene primers. The table came from immunoSEQ multiplex PCR; TCRdb's copy has only in-frame clones and leaves some out. The V and J calls and clone size are taken from that table; D and trimming were inferred from the DNA. Of nearly 200,000 clones listed, approximately 80% are singletons. The V gene is TRBV11-2, the J gene TRBJ2-2; 7 bases map to TRBD2. Sequences were obtained from peripheral blood. This clonotype was obtained from a human donor in a cohort sampled during active COVID-19. CDR3 sequence reads: CASSSGTNSGELFF. The CDR3 DNA is TGTGCCAGCAGCTCCGGGACTAACTCCGGGGAGCTGTTTTTT.